One and the same sample provided the 29 T cell receptor beta chains below, sequenced in a study of blood T cell repertoires in COVID-19. Produced via immunoSEQ multiplex PCR; TCRdb's table is partial and in-frame only. Of 70,000 or so clones listed, around 90% are singletons. What was sequenced was peripheral blood. The receptors here all came from a human donor in a cohort sampled during active COVID-19.

The chain joins TRBV28 to TRBJ2-7; 9 nucleotides agree with TRBD1. J was trimmed by 4 bases and V by 5 bases; bases with no gene match: 6. Per the germline V gene, CDR1 is MDHEN and CDR2 is SYDVKM. The CDR3 has 14 residues. DNA of the CDR3: TGTGCCAGCAGTCCTGGGACAGGGTTATACGAGCAGTACTTC. It yields the protein CASSPGTGLYEQYF.

This rearrangement joins TRBV19 to TRBJ2-1; D not resolved. CDR1 and CDR2 from the germline V gene are LNHDA and SQIVND (reference sequence). V was trimmed by 1 base and J by 9 bases, leaving 10 bases between them. The CDR3 sequence is 13 residues long. The CDR3 DNA reads TGTGCCAGTAGTATAGCCGGCAGGCGTGAGCAGTTCTTC. Protein product: CASSIAGRREQFF.

The chain is built from TRBV5-4 and TRBJ1-1, with D hard to call. CDR3 length equals 12 residues. Germline CDR1 SGHNT, CDR2 YYREEE (reference sequence). The ends were cut back, 0 bases at V and 11 bases at J, with 11 bases in the middle. The CDR3 loop is CASSLEGLEAFF. CDR3 in DNA: TGTGCCAGCAGCTTGGAAGGTCTAGAGGCTTTCTTT.

There are a few counts of this clone. The chain combines TRBV5-1 with TRBJ2-2; tentative D call: TRBD1 (5 bases). The V end was cut by 2 bases, the J end by 6 bases, with 17 bases between. The CDR3 covers 16 residues. Germline values: CDR1 SGHRS, CDR2 YFSETQ. CDR3 amino acids: CASSLRAAGIAGELFF. CDR3 nucleotide sequence: TGCGCCAGCAGCTTAAGGGCGGCAGGGATAGCCGGGGAGCTGTTTTTT.

This chain joins TRBV3-1 (or the pseudogene TRBV3-2) and TRBJ1-3; a weak D match, TRBD1 (5 bases). This CDR3 comprises 14 residues. V was trimmed by 8 bases and J by 2 bases, leaving 13 bases between them. Germline V gene sequence: CDR1 LGHDT, CDR2 YNNKEL (reference sequence). The CDR3 DNA reads as TGTGCCAGCTCAGGGCTCTTTCCTGGAAACACCATATATTTT. This gives the protein CASSGLFPGNTIYF.

The J gene is TRBJ2-7, the V gene TRBV11-2; TRBD2 matches at 9 bases. CDR1 is SGHAT and CDR2 is FQNNGV in the germline V gene. The CDR3 contains 15 residues. The junction had 8 bases not matched to a gene; V was cut back by 4 bases and J by 4 bases. The CDR3 sequence: CASSYRETSGYEQYF. CDR3 DNA: TGTGCCAGCAGCTACCGTGAGACTAGCGGATACGAGCAGTACTTC.

The chain combines TRBV30 with TRBJ1-2; 9 positions agree with TRBD1. This CDR3 spans 14 amino acids. V lost 3 bases to trimming and J lost 2 bases; unmatched junction nucleotides: 4. Germline-derived CDR1 and CDR2 are GTSNPN and SVGIG (reference sequence). The CDR3 loop is CAWRDGTGNYGYTF. The CDR3 DNA reads as TGTGCCTGGAGGGATGGGACAGGGAACTATGGCTACACCTTC.

The chain joins TRBV9 to TRBJ2-1; 8 bases line up with TRBD1. This CDR3 has 15 amino acids. Germline lookup yields CDR1 SGDLS and CDR2 YYNGEE. Losses at the gene ends were 10 bases for V and 6 bases for J; bases not matched to a gene: 15. CDR3 sequence: CASAVGIGQGNEQFF. The DNA of the CDR3 is TGTGCCTCAGCGGTGGGAATTGGACAGGGCAATGAGCAGTTCTTC.

The chain recombines TRBV7-9 with TRBJ1-1; D is undetermined. The CDR3 runs 12 residues. Germline V lookup: CDR1 SEHNR, CDR2 FQNEAQ (reference sequence). The V and J ends lost 5 bases and 5 bases respectively, with 9 bases between them. CDR3 residues: CASSKTGTEAFF. As DNA, the CDR3 is TGTGCCAGCAGCAAAACGGGAACTGAAGCTTTCTTT.

The chain has TRBV28 and TRBJ2-1; 10 bases are shared with TRBD2. Trimming at V came to 5 bases and at J to 5 bases, leaving 9 bases not matched to a gene. CDR3 length: 16 amino acids. The V gene's germline CDR1 is MDHEN and CDR2 SYDVKM. CDR3 DNA sequence: TGTGCCAGCAGTGACCCGGGACTAGCGATGAACAATGAGCAGTTCTTC. Its translation: CASSDPGLAMNNEQFF.

The V call is TRBV4-1, the J call TRBJ1-3, with 11 bases matching TRBD1. The CDR3 consists of 16 residues. Germline loops: CDR1 MGHRA, CDR2 YSYEKL. Trimming removed 4 bases from V and 0 bases from J; junction bases left unmatched: 2. CDR3 in amino acids: CASSRGTGGSGNTIYF. The CDR3 region has the DNA TGCGCCAGCAGCCGCGGGACAGGGGGCTCTGGAAACACCATATATTTT.

A single count supports this clone. V is TRBV10-1 and J is TRBJ1-1; weak D call: TRBD1 (6 bases). The CDR3 spans 15 residues. V lost 4 bases to trimming and J lost 1 base, with 13 bases between them. The germline V gene encodes CDR1 WNHNN and CDR2 SYGVQD (reference sequence). Here the CDR3 reads CASSGFGTRNTEAFF. CDR3 bases: TGCGCCAGCAGTGGGTTCGGGACAAGGAACACTGAAGCTTTCTTT.

This clone was observed a handful of times. The gene calls are TRBV19 and TRBJ2-2, with no clear D. With 8 bases removed from V and 3 bases from J, the gap between germline ends came to 13 bases. This CDR3 has 14 amino acids. Germline V gives CDR1 LNHDA, CDR2 SQIVND (reference sequence). This CDR3 reads CASHPPADTGELFF. CDR3 coding DNA: TGTGCCAGTCATCCTCCGGCGGACACCGGGGAGCTGTTTTTT. Full variable domain (remainder filled in from reference TRBV19 and TRBJ2-2): DGGITQSPKYLFRKEGQNVTLSCEQNLNHDAMYWYRQDPGQGLRLIYYSQIVNDFQKGDIAEGYSVSREKKESFPLTVTSAQKNPTAFYLCASHPPADTGELFFGEGSRLTVL.

This clone was counted between two and nine times. The rearrangement uses TRBV6-5 and TRBJ1-5, with 7 bases lining up with TRBD1. Germline V gene sequence: CDR1 MNHEY, CDR2 SVGAGI. The CDR3 covers 14 residues. V lost 8 bases and J lost 0; bases outside the gene matches: 4. The CDR3 spells CASQTGLSNQPQHF. The CDR3 DNA sequence: TGTGCCAGCCAGACAGGGCTTAGCAATCAGCCCCAGCATTTT.

This clone was counted a few times. The chain links TRBV4-1 to TRBJ1-1; D call uncertain. The CDR3 covers 16 residues. CDR1 is MGHRA and CDR2 is YSYEKL in the germline V gene. V was clipped by 0 bases and J by 1 base, with 12 bases between them. The CDR3 here is CASSQDMRRSNTEAFF. The CDR3 nucleotides read TGCGCCAGCAGCCAAGATATGCGCCGTTCGAACACTGAAGCTTTCTTT.

This clone was seen only a few times. Relative to the germline gene, one junction end is altered; a read error may explain this. The V call is TRBV6-4, the J call TRBJ2-3, with TRBD2 matching 9 bases. This CDR3 has 15 residues. From germline, CDR1 is MRHNA and CDR2 SNTAGT. The chain's CDR3 is CASSDNSGSIDTQYF. The CDR3, as DNA: TGTGCCAGCAGTGACAATAGCGGGAGCATAGATACGCAGTATTTT.

This rearrangement joins TRBV13 to TRBJ2-3; D is uncertain. CDR1 is PRHDT, CDR2 FYEKMQ, per germline (reference sequence). V lost 4 bases to trimming and J lost 3 bases, with 8 bases between them. The length of the CDR3 is 13 residues. The CDR3: CASSYRITDTQYF. The CDR3 DNA follows: TGTGCCAGCAGCTACAGAATTACAGATACGCAGTATTTT.

Only a few counts were recorded for this clone. The chain employs TRBV6-1 and TRBJ1-6; 7 bases agree with TRBD1. This CDR3 contains 15 residues. V shed 2 bases, J shed 7 bases, and the junction held 5 bases outside the gene matches. Germline-derived CDR1 and CDR2 are MNHNS and SASEGT. CDR3 protein: CASSEPGQLNSPLHF. For the CDR3, the DNA is TGTGCCAGCAGTGAACCGGGACAGTTGAATTCACCCCTCCACTTT.

This chain uses TRBV18 with TRBJ1-1; D gene uncertain. CDR1 and CDR2 (germline): KGHSH, LQKENI. V was trimmed by 0 bases and J by 6 bases, leaving 11 bases between them. The CDR3 runs to 14 residues. The CDR3 loop is CASSPPEPVSEAFF. The CDR3 DNA reads TGTGCCAGCTCACCACCAGAGCCCGTCTCTGAAGCTTTCTTT.

The chain recombines TRBV19 with TRBJ2-1; 11 bases fit TRBD1. This CDR3 comprises 16 residues. V lost 6 bases to trimming and J lost 3 bases; unmatched junction nucleotides: 7. CDR1 and CDR2 from the germline V gene are LNHDA and SQIVND (reference sequence). Here the CDR3 reads CASSKRTGGGYNEQFF. The CDR3 nucleotides read TGTGCCAGTAGCAAAAGGACAGGGGGCGGCTACAATGAGCAGTTCTTC.

The sample holds a few counts of this clone. The chain is built from TRBV3-1 (or the pseudogene TRBV3-2) and TRBJ2-1, with 7 positions matching TRBD1. Germline V gives CDR1 LGHDT, CDR2 YNNKEL (reference sequence). V lost 0 bases to trimming and J lost 4 bases; unmatched junction nucleotides: 12. The CDR3 length is 18 residues. The DNA for the CDR3 is TGTGCCAGCAGCCAAGACGCCCCGACCGGGACAGTTTACAATGAGCAGTTCTTC. This translates into CASSQDAPTGTVYNEQFF.

The chain is built from TRBV29-1 and TRBJ2-7; D uncertain. The germline V gene encodes CDR1 SQVTM and CDR2 ANQGSEA. The CDR3 extends over 13 amino acids. Trimming stripped 6 bases from V and 2 bases from J, with 14 bases between. DNA of the CDR3: TGCAGCGTATCAAAAGAACTAACCTACGAGCAGTACTTC. Protein sequence: CSVSKELTYEQYF.

This clone was found once. This chain links TRBV21-1 with TRBJ1-2; the D segment call TRBD1 is taken from the table without a DNA check. TRBV21-1 is recorded as a pseudogene. This CDR3 is built from 22 residues. CDR3 nucleotide sequence: TGTGCCAGCAGCGCCCAAAGTTCCATCCGGGACAGGGTTAACCCGCTCCACTATGGCTACACCTTC. Translating it yields CASSAQSSIRDRVNPLHYGYTF.

This clone has just one count. This sequence joins TRBV11-2 and TRBJ2-3; TRBD2 agrees at 10 bases. Germline CDR1 reads SGHAT; CDR2 reads FQNNGV. The length of the CDR3 is 16 residues. The V segment lost 3 bases and the J segment 4 bases; nucleotides outside the gene matches: 7. The CDR3 protein is CASSFLAGVGADTQYF. CDR3 coding DNA: TGTGCCAGCAGCTTCCTAGCGGGAGTAGGTGCAGATACGCAGTATTTT.

This clone was recorded only once. The J gene is TRBJ1-5, the V gene TRBV10-2; no definite D call. V was trimmed by 3 bases and J by 2 bases, leaving 5 bases between them. This CDR3 region has 13 residues. Germline loops: CDR1 WSHSY, CDR2 SAAADI. The CDR3 is CASSDGGNQPQHF. DNA for the CDR3: TGCGCCAGCAGTGACGGGGGCAATCAGCCCCAGCATTTT.

V is TRBV11-2 and J is TRBJ2-5; D unclear. The ends were cut back, 4 bases at V and 5 bases at J, with 14 bases in the middle. The V gene's germline CDR1 is SGHAT and CDR2 FQNNGV. The CDR3 sequence is 14 residues long. CDR3 coding DNA: TGTGCCAGCAGCTCTTCCGGTGAACGGGAGACCCAGTACTTC. Translating it yields CASSSSGERETQYF.

This sequence joins TRBV9 and TRBJ2-7; a possible D gene is TRBD2 (5 bases). V was clipped by 0 bases and J by 0 bases, with 19 bases between them. The CDR3 is 18 amino acids. Germline CDR1 and CDR2: SGDLS and YYNGEE. CDR3 nucleotides: TGTGCCAGCAGCGTAGGAGAGGGCTCCAAATTTAGCTCCTACGAGCAGTACTTC. Translated: CASSVGEGSKFSSYEQYF.

The chain links TRBV28 to TRBJ2-2, with 8 bases fitting TRBD2. Germline CDR1 and CDR2: MDHEN and SYDVKM. V lost 3 bases to trimming and J lost 6 bases; unmatched junction nucleotides: 6. The CDR3 has 15 amino acids. CDR3 amino acids: CASSLGGTRAGELFF. DNA of the CDR3: TGTGCCAGCAGTTTGGGGGGGACTAGGGCCGGGGAGCTGTTTTTT. The entire variable domain, with the rest obtained from reference TRBV28 and TRBJ2-2, is as follows: DVKVTQSSRYLVKRTGEKVFLECVQDMDHENMFWYRQDPGLGLRLIYFSYDVKMKEKGDIPEGYSVSREKKERFSLILESASTNQTSMYLCASSLGGTRAGELFFGEGSRLTVL.

This chain uses TRBV20-1 with TRBJ2-7, with D hard to call. V was trimmed by 5 bases and J by 2 bases, leaving 7 bases between them. CDR3 length: 11 residues. Germline V CDR1 and CDR2: DFQATT, SNEGSKA (reference sequence). CDR3 nucleotide sequence: TGCAGTGCTTCCCCCACCTACGAGCAGTACTTC. Translated, it gives CSASPTYEQYF.